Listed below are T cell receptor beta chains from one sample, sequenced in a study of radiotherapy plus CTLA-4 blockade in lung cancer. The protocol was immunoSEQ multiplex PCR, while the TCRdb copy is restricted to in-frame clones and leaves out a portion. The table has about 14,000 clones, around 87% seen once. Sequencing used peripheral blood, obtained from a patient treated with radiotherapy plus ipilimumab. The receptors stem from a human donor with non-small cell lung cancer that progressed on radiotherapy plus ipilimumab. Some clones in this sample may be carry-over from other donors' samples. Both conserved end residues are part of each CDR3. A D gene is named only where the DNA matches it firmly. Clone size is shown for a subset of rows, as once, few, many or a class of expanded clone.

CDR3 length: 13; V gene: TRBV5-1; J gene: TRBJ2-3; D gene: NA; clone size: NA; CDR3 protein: CASSSGIADTQYF; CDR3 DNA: TGCGCCAGCAGTTCAGGGATTGCAGATACGCAGTATTTT
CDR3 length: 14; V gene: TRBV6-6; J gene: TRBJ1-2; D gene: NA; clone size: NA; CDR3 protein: CASSYIGSNYGYTF; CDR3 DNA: TGTGCCAGCAGTTATATCGGTTCTAACTATGGCTACACCTTC
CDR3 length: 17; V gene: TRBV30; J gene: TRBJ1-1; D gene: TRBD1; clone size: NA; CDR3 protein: CAWGGRTGGYTDTEAFF; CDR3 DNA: TGTGCCTGGGGCGGGCGGACAGGGGGCTATACGGACACTGAAGCTTTCTTT
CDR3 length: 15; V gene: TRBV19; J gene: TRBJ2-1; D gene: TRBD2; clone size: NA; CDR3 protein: CASTLGGGAYNEQFF; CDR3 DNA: TGTGCCAGTACCCTTGGGGGAGGGGCCTACAATGAGCAGTTCTTC
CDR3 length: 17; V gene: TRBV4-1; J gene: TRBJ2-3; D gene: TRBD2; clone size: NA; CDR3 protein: CASSQEGLAVSTDTQYF; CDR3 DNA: TGCGCCAGCAGCCAAGAAGGACTAGCAGTGAGCACAGATACGCAGTATTTT
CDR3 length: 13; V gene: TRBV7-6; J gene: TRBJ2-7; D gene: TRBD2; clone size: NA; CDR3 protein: CASSGGGAPEQYF; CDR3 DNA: TGTGCCAGCAGTGGCGGGGGGGCCCCCGAGCAGTACTTC
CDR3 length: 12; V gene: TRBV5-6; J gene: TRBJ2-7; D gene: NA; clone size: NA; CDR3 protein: CASSVGPYEQYF; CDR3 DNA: TGTGCCAGCAGCGTGGGGCCGTACGAGCAGTACTTC
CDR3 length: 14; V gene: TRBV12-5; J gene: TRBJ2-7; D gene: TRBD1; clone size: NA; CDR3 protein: CASGTRGQFGQQYF; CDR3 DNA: TGTGCTAGTGGGACCCGGGGACAGTTCGGTCAGCAGTACTTC
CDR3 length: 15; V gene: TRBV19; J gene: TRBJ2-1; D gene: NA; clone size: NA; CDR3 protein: CASSLTGRGAIEQFF; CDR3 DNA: TGTGCCAGTAGTCTTACGGGACGGGGGGCTATTGAGCAGTTCTTC
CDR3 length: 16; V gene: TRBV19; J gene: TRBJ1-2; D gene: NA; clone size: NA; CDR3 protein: CASSIASFRANYGYTF; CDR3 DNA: TGTGCCAGTAGTATAGCCTCTTTCAGGGCTAACTATGGCTACACCTTC
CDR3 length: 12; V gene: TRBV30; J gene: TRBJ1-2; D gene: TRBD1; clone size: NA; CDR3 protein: CAWSSQGDSYTF; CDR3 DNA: TGTGCCTGGAGCTCACAGGGGGATAGCTACACCTTC
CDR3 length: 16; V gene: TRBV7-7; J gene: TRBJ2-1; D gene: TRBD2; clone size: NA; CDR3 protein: CASSLSTSGFYNEQFF; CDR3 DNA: TGTGCCAGCAGCTTATCAACTAGCGGGTTTTACAATGAGCAGTTCTTC
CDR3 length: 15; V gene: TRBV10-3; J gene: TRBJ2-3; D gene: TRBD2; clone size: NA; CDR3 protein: CAISPGLAGVDTQYF; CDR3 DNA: TGTGCCATCAGCCCGGGACTAGCGGGAGTAGATACGCAGTATTTT
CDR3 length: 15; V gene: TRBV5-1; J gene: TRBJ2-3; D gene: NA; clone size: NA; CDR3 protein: CASSLLAHVTDTQYF; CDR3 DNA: TGCGCCAGCAGCTTGCTAGCCCACGTCACAGATACGCAGTATTTT
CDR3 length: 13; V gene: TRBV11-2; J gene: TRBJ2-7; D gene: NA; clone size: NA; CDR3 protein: CASSLDRTAEQYF; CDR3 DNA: TGTGCCAGCAGCTTAGATAGGACAGCCGAGCAGTACTTC
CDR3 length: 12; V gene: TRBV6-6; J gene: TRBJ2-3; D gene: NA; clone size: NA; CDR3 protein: CASGPLADTQYF; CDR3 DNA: TGTGCCAGCGGGCCCCTGGCAGATACGCAGTATTTT
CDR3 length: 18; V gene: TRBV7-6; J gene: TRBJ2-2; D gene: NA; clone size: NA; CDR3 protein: CASSLSIPMAGYTGELFF; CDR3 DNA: TGTGCCAGCAGCTTATCAATCCCAATGGCGGGGTACACCGGGGAGCTGTTTTTT
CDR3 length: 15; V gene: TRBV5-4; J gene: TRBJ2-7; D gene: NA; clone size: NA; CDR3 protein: CASRKQGSPLYEQYF; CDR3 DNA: TGTGCCAGCAGAAAGCAGGGCTCCCCCCTCTACGAGCAGTACTTC
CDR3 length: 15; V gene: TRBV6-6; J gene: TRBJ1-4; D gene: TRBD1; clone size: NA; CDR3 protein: CASRVRQGAGEKLFF; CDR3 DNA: TGTGCCAGCAGAGTAAGACAGGGGGCGGGCGAAAAACTGTTTTTT
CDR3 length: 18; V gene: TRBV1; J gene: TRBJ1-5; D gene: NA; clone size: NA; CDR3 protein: CTSSPRAEGRVSNQPQHF; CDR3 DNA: TGCACCAGCAGCCCTAGGGCCGAGGGGAGGGTTAGCAATCAGCCCCAGCATTTT
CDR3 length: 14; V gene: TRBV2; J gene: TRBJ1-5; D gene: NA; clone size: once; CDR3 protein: CASSGRWSGQPQHF; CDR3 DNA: TGTGCCAGCAGTGGGCGCTGGAGCGGTCAGCCCCAGCATTTT
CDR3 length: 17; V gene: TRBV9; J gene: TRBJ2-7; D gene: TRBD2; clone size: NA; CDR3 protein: CASSPREGLAGDREQYF; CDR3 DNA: TGTGCCAGCAGCCCCCGTGAGGGACTAGCGGGAGATCGAGAGCAGTACTTC
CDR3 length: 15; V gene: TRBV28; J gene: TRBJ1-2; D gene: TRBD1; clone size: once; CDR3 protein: CASSTGTGRSRGYTF; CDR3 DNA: TGTGCCAGCAGTACAGGGACAGGGCGGAGTAGAGGCTACACCTTC
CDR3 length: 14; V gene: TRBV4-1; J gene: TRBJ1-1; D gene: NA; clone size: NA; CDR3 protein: CASSQSGVNTEAFF; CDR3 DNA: TGCGCCAGCAGCCAATCAGGGGTGAACACTGAAGCTTTCTTT
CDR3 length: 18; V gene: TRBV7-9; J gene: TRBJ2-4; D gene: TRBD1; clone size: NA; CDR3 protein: CASSKNRDRVESRNIQYF; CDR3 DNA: TGTGCCAGCAGCAAAAACCGGGACAGGGTTGAAAGCAGAAACATTCAGTACTTC
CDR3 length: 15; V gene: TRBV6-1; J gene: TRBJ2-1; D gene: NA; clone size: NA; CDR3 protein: CASSEQGGRYNEQFF; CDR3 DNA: TGTGCCAGCTCGGAGCAGGGGGGCCGGTACAATGAGCAGTTCTTC
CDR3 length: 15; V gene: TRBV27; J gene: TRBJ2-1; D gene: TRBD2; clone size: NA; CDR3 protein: CASSSTSGKSNEQFF; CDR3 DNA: TGTGCCAGCAGTTCCACAAGCGGGAAGAGCAATGAGCAGTTCTTC
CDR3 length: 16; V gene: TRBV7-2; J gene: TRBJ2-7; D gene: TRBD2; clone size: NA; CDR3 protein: CASSSPGLAVSYEQYF; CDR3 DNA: TGTGCCAGCAGCTCCCCGGGACTAGCGGTTTCCTACGAGCAGTACTTC
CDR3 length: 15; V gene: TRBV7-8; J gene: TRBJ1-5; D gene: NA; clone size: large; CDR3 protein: CASSFWGDSNQPQHF; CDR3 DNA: TGTGCCAGCAGCTTCTGGGGAGATAGCAATCAGCCCCAGCATTTT
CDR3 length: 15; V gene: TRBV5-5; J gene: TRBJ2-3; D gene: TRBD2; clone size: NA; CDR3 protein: CASRTGGRITDTQYF; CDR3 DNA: TGTGCCAGCAGAACGGGCGGGAGGATCACAGATACGCAGTATTTT
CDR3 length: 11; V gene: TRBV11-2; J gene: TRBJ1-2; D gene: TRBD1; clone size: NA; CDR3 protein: CASSVGQGGYF; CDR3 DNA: TGTGCCAGCAGCGTGGGGCAAGGGGGCTACTTC
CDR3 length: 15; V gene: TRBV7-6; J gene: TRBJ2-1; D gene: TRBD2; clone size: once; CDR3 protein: CASSLRTSGYNEQFF; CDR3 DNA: TGTGCCAGCAGCCTTAGGACTAGCGGCTACAATGAGCAGTTCTTC